This T cell receptor beta chain appears in the sequencing data of a study of blood T cell repertoires in COVID-19. Turning to the study itself: Samples came from the United States, Italy and Spain, spanning acute and convalescent COVID-19. PBMCs, B-cell-depleted T cells, or T cells were the source of the cDNA or gDNA that made up the material.

Under the authors' procedure: Amplifying reference gene primers gave estimates of nucleated cell counts. TCRdb keeps only in-frame clones here, not all; method: immunoSEQ multiplex PCR. For V, J and clone size, that table is used; D and trimming come from the DNA. Of about 280,000 clones detected, just under 90% appear once; the ten largest clones hold 11%. Seattle's enrolled individuals joined amid active infection and were then monitored longitudinally. This CDR3 has 12 amino acids. In germline, CDR1 is MNHEY, CDR2 SMNVEV (reference sequence). Trimming removed 5 bases at V and 8 bases at J, with 10 bases between.

The J gene is TRBJ2-1, the V gene TRBV27; D gene unclear. The material sequenced was peripheral blood. The sequence derives from a woman in her 30s with COVID-19, enrolled during active disease. Here the CDR3 reads CASSHRSDEQFF. CDR3 DNA: TGTGCCAGCAGTCACCGAAGCGATGAGCAGTTCTTC.